This TCR beta chain was identified in a study of T cell clones after liver transplantation. Whole-study context: Tolerance: complete withdrawal held at least one year, liver enzymes staying within twice normal. Study-wide results and caveats: A significant post-transplant drop in circulating graft-donor-reactive CD4 TCRbeta sequences occurred in most of the 8 subjects.

Of note for this clone: Its antigen is as yet unknown.

Measured with immunoSEQ multiplex PCR; TCRdb has only the in-frame clones, and not every one. The repertoire has tens of thousands of clones, roughly three quarters of them found once; the top ten carry about a tenth. Germline CDR1 is SQVTM and CDR2 is ANQGSEA. With V trimmed by 0 bases and J by 8 bases, 8 bases remained unmatched. CDR3 length equals 15 residues. Thawed unstimulated PBMCs were FACS-sorted by CD3, CD4 and CD8 into two populations. The chain links TRBV29-1 to TRBJ2-1; TRBD2 aligns across 9 bases. The clonotype originates from a human patient who received a liver transplant. Certain T cells may be donor cells from the graft. Sequencing used CD4+ T cells from blood, obtained at the 22-month timepoint. CDR3 nucleotide sequence: TGCAGCGTTGAAGATCCGGCGGGGGGGCCTTATGAGCAGTTCTTC. This encodes CSVEDPAGGPYEQFF.